Listed below are T cell receptor beta chains from one sample, sequenced in a study of radiation and T cells in renal cell carcinoma. Sequencing was performed with immunoSEQ multiplex PCR; in TCRdb, only in-frame clones are kept and a portion is missing. Of roughly 100,000 clones in the sample, about 86% were seen once. The starting material was blood, obtained from a patient whose treatment included radiotherapy and nephrectomy. Receptors were obtained from a man aged 50-59 years with renal cell carcinoma. CDR3s include the opening cysteine and the closing phenylalanine or tryptophan. D genes are given only for firm matches. A clone size is listed for some rows: how often the clone was seen (once, few, many), or a class if it is expanded.

TRBJ2-5	TRBV12-2	.	.	CASRLDPGFQETQYF	TGTGCAAGTCGCTTAGACCCGGGATTCCAAGAGACCCAGTACTTC
TRBJ2-7	TRBV6-5	.	.	CASSYSAGSSYEQYF	TGTGCCAGCAGTTACTCGGCAGGAAGCTCCTACGAGCAGTACTTC
TRBJ2-3	TRBV18	.	once	CASSPPNSGTVDTQYF	TGTGCCAGCTCACCACCGAATTCTGGGACGGTGGATACGCAGTATTTT
TRBJ1-2	TRBV1	.	.	CTSSLPDRDDGYTF	TGCACCAGCAGCCTTCCGGACAGGGATGATGGCTACACCTTC
TRBJ2-1	TRBV29-1	TRBD2	.	CSATGLAGHEQFF	TGCAGCGCTACGGGACTAGCGGGGCATGAGCAGTTCTTC
TRBJ2-1	TRBV11-3	TRBD2	.	CASSLEASGVGWHEQFF	TGTGCCAGCAGCTTAGAGGCCAGCGGGGTAGGATGGCATGAGCAGTTCTTC
TRBJ2-7	TRBV2	TRBD1	.	CASSGPGQALSYEQYF	TGTGCCAGCAGTGGACCGGGACAGGCACTATCCTACGAGCAGTACTTC
TRBJ2-5	TRBV7-2	TRBD1	.	CASSNINRDRGLSETQYF	TGTGCCAGCAGCAATATAAACCGGGACAGGGGTCTATCGGAGACCCAGTACTTC
TRBJ1-1	TRBV28	.	.	CASSLTWDEAFF	TGTGCCAGCAGCCTTACATGGGATGAAGCTTTCTTT
TRBJ2-5	TRBV4-3	TRBD2	once	CASSQGMTSGQETQYF	TGCGCCAGCAGCCAAGGTATGACTAGCGGCCAAGAGACCCAGTACTTC
TRBJ2-1	TRBV7-9	TRBD2	.	CASSYSGTRRNEQFF	TGTGCCAGCAGCTACTCCGGGACTAGGCGCAATGAGCAGTTCTTC
TRBJ2-3	TRBV5-4	TRBD2	.	CASQEAGLASTDTQYF	TGTGCCAGCCAAGAAGCGGGACTAGCTTCCACAGATACGCAGTATTTT
TRBJ2-5	TRBV15	.	.	CATSRDTGTFQETQYF	TGTGCCACCAGCAGAGACACCGGGACTTTCCAAGAGACCCAGTACTTC
TRBJ2-7	TRBV5-6	TRBD1	.	CASTRGWAGGHEQYF	TGTGCCAGCACCCGTGGGTGGGCAGGGGGCCACGAGCAGTACTTC
TRBJ1-1	TRBV7-2	.	few	CASSLVVLGSGAEAFF	TGTGCCAGCAGCTTAGTCGTTTTGGGGAGTGGGGCTGAAGCTTTCTTT
TRBJ2-1	TRBV10-1	.	.	CASSESSVSNEQFF	TGCGCCAGCAGTGAGTCTAGCGTATCGAATGAGCAGTTCTTC
TRBJ1-2	TRBV6-6	.	.	CASSPGQLDGYTF	TGTGCCAGCAGCCCAGGACAGTTGGATGGCTACACCTTC
TRBJ1-3	TRBV7-9	.	few	CATHLRGAGNTIYF	TGTGCCACCCACCTACGTGGGGCTGGAAACACCATATATTTT
TRBJ2-1	TRBV27	TRBD2	.	CAIRETSGGYEQFF	TGTGCCATCCGGGAGACTAGCGGGGGGTATGAGCAGTTCTTC
TRBJ2-7	TRBV10-3	.	.	CAISGGIGGTYEQYF	TGTGCCATCTCAGGGGGGATCGGGGGCACCTACGAGCAGTACTTC
TRBJ2-7	TRBV27	TRBD1	.	CASSLRGTGGLGEQYF	TGTGCCAGCAGTCTAAGAGGAACAGGGGGCTTAGGGGAGCAGTACTTC
TRBJ2-3	TRBV5-1	.	.	CASSLARARSTDTQYF	TGCGCCAGCAGCTTGGCGAGGGCGAGGAGCACAGATACGCAGTATTTT
TRBJ2-7	TRBV5-1	.	.	CASSLMGSYEQYF	TGCGCCAGCAGCTTGATGGGGTCCTACGAGCAGTACTTC
TRBJ2-2	TRBV6-5	.	.	CASSPLPTGELFF	TGTGCCAGCAGTCCACTTCCCACCGGGGAGCTGTTTTTT
TRBJ2-3	TRBV4-2	TRBD2	.	CASSQAIGTSGTTDTQYF	TGTGCCAGCAGCCAAGCTATAGGGACTAGCGGGACCACAGATACGCAGTATTTT
TRBJ1-2	TRBV7-2	.	.	CASSLGQLFYGYTF	TGTGCCAGCAGCTTAGGGCAGCTCTTCTATGGCTACACCTTC